The clone carrying this TCR beta chain was detected only a few times. The data stem from a study of blood T cell repertoires in COVID-19. On the study more broadly: Sources were T cells, B-cell-depleted T cells, or PBMCs; the material itself was cDNA or gDNA.

The CDR3 runs to 14 residues. Germline trimming cut 3 bases from V and 5 bases from J; bases unmatched to any gene: 1. Germline lookup yields CDR1 LGHDT and CDR2 YNNKEL (reference sequence). As processed by the authors: Reference gene primer amplification in the assay estimated nucleated cell counts. Using immunoSEQ multiplex PCR, the repertoire was profiled, and TCRdb retains in-frame clones only, with some absent. V and J calls and clone size are as listed in that table; D and trimming were resolved from the DNA. The sample yields about 160,000 clones, roughly four fifths seen once. Source material: peripheral blood. The clonotype originates from a woman older than 75 with acute or convalescent COVID-19. The chain has TRBV3-1 (or the pseudogene TRBV3-2) and TRBJ2-2; 9 bases match TRBD2. The DNA for the CDR3 is TGTGCCAGCAGCCACAGCGGGAGGACCGGGGAGCTGTTTTTT. It encodes CASSHSGRTGELFF.